A selection of T cell receptor beta chains follows, all from one sample in a study of blood T cell repertoires in COVID-19. The assay was immunoSEQ multiplex PCR, and TCRdb's table has in-frame clones only and misses some. The table shows a few hundred thousand clones, with roughly nine tenths occurring only once. Sequenced: PBMCs or T cells enriched from blood (not recorded which). The receptor set was obtained from a woman aged 50 to 60 in a cohort exposed to, infected with or recovered from COVID-19 (not recorded which). CDR3s include the opening cysteine and the closing phenylalanine or tryptophan. D genes are given only for firm matches. A row's size may be missing; if present it is once, few, many or a size class.

CDR3 length	V gene	clone size	J gene	D gene	CDR3 DNA	CDR3 protein
12	TRBV28	once	TRBJ2-7	TRBD1	TGTGCCACCAGACAGGGGAGGAACGAGCAGTACTTC	CATRQGRNEQYF
15	TRBV4-3	-	TRBJ1-5	TRBD1	TGCGCCAGCAGCCAGGACAGGTCGAGGGGCCAGCCCCAGCATTTT	CASSQDRSRGQPQHF
16	TRBV7-2	-	TRBJ2-7	TRBD2	TGTGCCAGCAGCTTTGTAGCGGGGGGTAGCTCCTACGAGCAGTACTTC	CASSFVAGGSSYEQYF
12	TRBV28	-	TRBJ1-1	TRBD1	TGTGCCACCGGGACAGGGAACACTGAAGCTTTCTTT	CATGTGNTEAFF
19	TRBV2	-	TRBJ2-3	TRBD2	TGTGCCAGCAGTTTCCGCCGGACTAGCGGGGGAATGGGGGCAGATACGCAGTATTTT	CASSFRRTSGGMGADTQYF
14	TRBV15	few	TRBJ2-3	-	TGTGCCACCAGCAGAACAGGGAGCACAGATACGCAGTATTTT	CATSRTGSTDTQYF
16	TRBV11-2	-	TRBJ2-4	TRBD1	TGTGCCAGCAGCATAACAGGGGTCTTAGCCAAAAACATTCAGTACTTC	CASSITGVLAKNIQYF
17	TRBV1	-	TRBJ2-2	-	TGCACCAGCAACCCCCCAGGGAGCGGGGGGGCGGACGGGGAGCTGTTTTTT	CTSNPPGSGGADGELFF
16	TRBV7-6	once	TRBJ1-1	-	TGTGCCAGCAGCCTGACAGCTAAAACCGCTAGTGTTGAAGCTTTCTTT	CASSLTAKTASVEAFF
15	TRBV5-4	-	TRBJ1-2	-	TGTGCCAGCAGCCGGGGGTCGGCGGGGGACTATGGCTACACCTTC	CASSRGSAGDYGYTF
13	TRBV29-1	few	TRBJ2-1	-	TGCAGCGTTTCGAGAGACAGAGCTGGTGAGCAGTTCTTC	CSVSRDRAGEQFF
15	TRBV4-1	few	TRBJ1-1	-	TGCGCCAGCAGCCAGACCACCCAGGGTGCGTATTTGGCTTTCTTT	CASSQTTQGAYLAFF
18	TRBV18	few	TRBJ2-7	-	TGTGCCAGCTCACCAGTAATTCTTTCAACTGCCCAAAACTACGAGCAGTACTTC	CASSPVILSTAQNYEQYF
15	TRBV6-2/TRBV6-3	-	TRBJ1-6	-	TGTGCCAGCAGTTACACCTCCGGGACAAGATCACCCCTCCACTTT	CASSYTSGTRSPLHF
13	TRBV3-1/TRBV3-2	-	TRBJ2-7	TRBD1	TGTGCCAGCAGCCGCGGACAGGGTTACGAGCAGTACTTC	CASSRGQGYEQYF
16	TRBV27	few	TRBJ2-1	TRBD1	TGTGCCAGCAGTTTAGTAGGACAGGGGATTTACAATGAGCAGTTCTTC	CASSLVGQGIYNEQFF
15	TRBV11-2	-	TRBJ2-2	TRBD1	TGTGCCAGCAGCCCGACAGGGGGCATCGCCGGGGAGCTGTTTTTT	CASSPTGGIAGELFF
14	TRBV7-9	-	TRBJ1-1	TRBD1	TGTGCCAGCAGCCCGGACAGGCGGAACACTGAAGCTTTCTTT	CASSPDRRNTEAFF
15	TRBV5-1	-	TRBJ1-3	-	TGCGCCAGCAGCACAGCCGGGGGGCAAGGAAACACCATATATTTT	CASSTAGGQGNTIYF
15	TRBV10-2	-	TRBJ2-7	-	TGCGCCAGCAGTCCGAGAGGGGGGGCCCCCTACGAGCAGTACTTC	CASSPRGGAPYEQYF
16	TRBV11-2	-	TRBJ2-2	-	TGTGCCAGCAGCTTCACCGAGACAACGAACACCGGGGAGCTGTTTTTT	CASSFTETTNTGELFF
15	TRBV16	-	TRBJ2-3	-	TGTGCCAGCAGCCAACTACTAGCACACACAGATACGCAGTATTTT	CASSQLLAHTDTQYF
15	TRBV4-1	few	TRBJ1-2	TRBD1	TGCGCCAGCAGCCAAACGGGACAGCGAATCTATGGCTACACCTTC	CASSQTGQRIYGYTF
15	TRBV7-9	few	TRBJ2-7	-	TGTGCCAGCAGCCCGTGGGCTCAAAGCTCCTACGAGCAGTACTTC	CASSPWAQSSYEQYF